Each of the 29 T cell receptor beta chains below was sequenced from the same sample in a study of T cell repertoires in cytomegalovirus infection. TCRdb redid the calling of the reads with MiXCR, one entry per CDR3 protein. The table includes roughly 68,000 distinct CDR3 sequences, 20% to 25% detected once. These TCRs' antigens remain unknown. Specimen: CD8+ T cells from cultured PBMCs, collected from culture after CMV antigen stimulation. These TCRs come from a human donor in good health (CMV status not recorded). Some clones in this sample may be carry-over from other donors' samples.

Many counts were recorded for this clonotype. The chain carries TRBV27 and TRBJ1-1; D may be TRBD1 (6 bases). With 6 bases removed from V and 1 base from J, the gap between germline ends came to 9 bases. The CDR3 sequence is 13 residues long. The V gene's germline CDR1 is MNHEY and CDR2 SMNVEV (reference sequence). The CDR3 spells CASRQGENTEAFF. The CDR3 DNA sequence: TGTGCCAGCAGACAGGGAGAGAACACTGAAGCTTTCTTT.

V gene TRBV7-2 combines with J gene TRBJ1-1, with D unresolved. The V end was cut by 9 bases, the J end by 2 bases, with 10 bases between. The CDR3 runs to 12 residues. Germline V gives CDR1 SGHTA, CDR2 FQGNSA. The CDR3 DNA sequence: TGTGCCAGTCTTTTTAGAAACACTGAAGCTTTCTTT. This translates into CASLFRNTEAFF.

This clonotype was counted between two and nine times. The chain has TRBV7-9 and TRBJ2-3; D may be TRBD1 (6 bases). From germline, CDR1 is SEHNR and CDR2 FQNEAQ (reference sequence). Trimming left V 5 bases short and J 7 bases short, with 10 bases between. The CDR3 covers 12 residues. The CDR3 nucleotides are TGTGCCAGCAGCACAGGGAAAAATACGCAGTATTTT. This translates into CASSTGKNTQYF.

This chain joins TRBV6-2 or TRBV6-3 and TRBJ2-7, with D possibly TRBD1 on 5 matching bases. Germline V gene data show CDR1 as MNHEY and CDR2 as SVGEGT. The CDR3 length is 15 residues. V lost 5 bases and J lost 3, with 17 bases in between. Written as DNA, the CDR3 is TGTGCCAGCAGTGAGACAGACGGGCCAATCTACGAGCAGTACTTC. This encodes CASSETDGPIYEQYF.

V is TRBV6-2 or TRBV6-3 and J is TRBJ1-2; no clear D. V lost 2 bases and J 8 bases, leaving 12 bases between the germline ends. The CDR3 spans 13 residues. Per the germline V gene, CDR1 is MNHEY and CDR2 is SVGEGT. CDR3 protein: CASSYSVSEGYTF. The CDR3 nucleotides are TGTGCCAGCAGTTACAGCGTTTCGGAAGGCTACACCTTC.

V usage is TRBV7-9 and J usage is TRBJ2-3; D gene unclear. V lost 0 bases and J lost 10, with 14 bases in between. Germline V gene lookup returns CDR1 SEHNR and CDR2 FQNEAQ (reference sequence). There are 14 residues in the CDR3. CDR3 nucleotide sequence: TGTGCCAGCAGCTTAGCGAGTGCCCTCGATCCGCAGTATTTT. Translating it yields CASSLASALDPQYF.

V usage is TRBV7-8 and J usage is TRBJ1-5, with no clear D. This CDR3 is 16 amino acids long. Germline V gene data show CDR1 as SGHVS and CDR2 as FQNEAQ. Trimming pared 1 base from V and 6 bases from J, leaving 16 bases between. CDR3 protein: CASSLVLEALGQPQHF. The CDR3 DNA follows: TGTGCCAGCAGCTTAGTTCTAGAAGCCTTGGGTCAGCCCCAGCATTTT.

This chain uses TRBV27 with TRBJ1-4; TRBD1 matches 7 bases. The V segment lost 2 bases and the J segment 7 bases; nucleotides outside the gene matches: 4. This CDR3 spans 14 amino acids. Looked up from germline, CDR1 is MNHEY and CDR2 is SMNVEV (reference sequence). CDR3 in DNA: TGTGCCAGCAGTTTAAGTGCAGGGGGTGAAAAACTGTTTTTT. Translating gives CASSLSAGGEKLFF.

This clonotype was counted between two and nine times. The chain links TRBV12-3 or TRBV12-4 to TRBJ2-7, with 7 bases aligning to TRBD1. This CDR3 comprises 14 residues. Trimming removed 5 bases from V and 0 bases from J; junction bases left unmatched: 4. CDR3 sequence (DNA): TGTGCCAGCAGTCTCGGGACAGCCTCCTACGAGCAGTACTTC. This codes for CASSLGTASYEQYF.

This clonotype showed up just once. The chain recombines TRBV7-8 with TRBJ2-2; 8 bases are a match to TRBD1. CDR1 is SGHVS and CDR2 is FQNEAQ in the germline V gene. CDR3 length equals 17 residues. V shed 4 bases and J 4 bases; nucleotides not matched to a gene: 11. The CDR3 region is CASSSGQGRSGTGELFF. As DNA, the CDR3 is TGTGCCAGCAGCTCAGGACAGGGCCGTTCGGGCACCGGGGAGCTGTTTTTT.

This chain links TRBV5-6 with TRBJ1-1; D ambiguous. V was clipped by 2 bases and J by 0 bases, with 11 bases between them. Germline V gives CDR1 SGHDT, CDR2 YYEEEE. This CDR3 has 15 amino acids. The CDR3 nucleotides are TGTGCCAGCAGCTTCCTCAATAACATGAACACTGAAGCTTTCTTT. Its translation is CASSFLNNMNTEAFF.

The chain couples TRBV6-5 to TRBJ2-2; D assignment may be TRBD1 or TRBD2 (6 bases each). Between the trimmed V and J ends, which lost 0 bases and 4 bases, there was a span of 9 bases. Germline loops: CDR1 MNHEY, CDR2 SVGAGI. The CDR3 contains 15 residues. The CDR3 sequence is CASSYSGGGTGELFF. The CDR3 DNA is TGTGCCAGCAGTTACTCGGGGGGCGGCACCGGGGAGCTGTTTTTT.

There are a few counts of this clonotype. This rearrangement joins TRBV7-6 to TRBJ2-5; possibly TRBD1 or TRBD2 for D (5 bases each). The germline V gene has CDR1 SGHVS and CDR2 FNYEAQ. The CDR3 runs to 13 residues. The V end lost 3 bases, the J end lost 5 bases, and 10 bases lay between the germline ends. The CDR3: CASSLGPVETQYF. The CDR3 DNA sequence: TGTGCCAGCAGCTTGGGACCCGTGGAGACCCAGTACTTC.

This clonotype was seen only a few times. One junction end does not reproduce the germline sequence, and a read error may be involved. This chain connects TRBV4-1 to TRBJ1-4; no reliable D call. Looked up from germline, CDR1 is MGHRA and CDR2 is YSYEKL. CDR3 length: 16 amino acids. CDR3 nucleotides: TGTGCCAGCAGCCAAGAATTGGCCGGGTTTAATGAAAAACTGTTTTTT. Its protein is CASSQELAGFNEKLFF.

The chain carries TRBV4-2 and TRBJ1-5, with D hard to call. The CDR3 sequence is 15 residues long. CDR1 LGHNA and CDR2 YNFKEQ come from the germline V gene. V was trimmed by 1 base and J by 2 bases, leaving 9 bases between them. CDR3 DNA sequence: TGTGCCAGCAGCCAAGTTAAGGGTGGCAATCAGCCCCAGCATTTT. Its protein is CASSQVKGGNQPQHF.

The rearrangement uses TRBV6-6 and TRBJ1-5; no reliable D call. This CDR3 contains 14 residues. Between the trimmed V and J ends, which lost 5 bases and 5 bases, there was a span of 13 bases. Germline assignment: CDR1 MNHNY and CDR2 SVGAGI (reference sequence). In nucleotides, the CDR3 is TGTGCCAGCAGTCCCCTATTAATGTATCAGCCCCAGCATTTT. It codes for CASSPLLMYQPQHF.

The chain carries TRBV6-1 and TRBJ2-1; 10 bases line up with TRBD2. The CDR3 totals 17 residues. Germline lookup yields CDR1 MNHNS and CDR2 SASEGT. Trimming took 4 bases from V and 1 from J; bases not matched to a gene: 7. The CDR3 reads CASSALAGGLSYNEQFF. Written as DNA, the CDR3 is TGTGCCAGCAGTGCCTTAGCGGGGGGCCTTTCCTACAATGAGCAGTTCTTC.

This chain links TRBV7-8 with TRBJ2-6, with 10 bases matching TRBD1. Trimming cost V 5 bases and J 0 bases; bases outside gene matches: 13. The CDR3 loop spans 20 amino acids. Looked up from germline, CDR1 is SGHVS and CDR2 is FQNEAQ. The CDR3 DNA reads TGTGCCAGCAGCCTAATTGCTGGGACAGGGGCTTTCTCTGGGGCCAACGTCCTGACTTTC. As protein: CASSLIAGTGAFSGANVLTF.

The gene calls are TRBV6-2 or TRBV6-3 and TRBJ1-1; D possibly corresponds to TRBD1 (5 bases). The CDR3 has 14 residues. Trimming removed 2 bases from V and 4 bases from J, with 11 bases in between. Looked up from germline, CDR1 is MNHEY and CDR2 is SVGEGT. The CDR3 loop is CASSYRGHLTEAFF. The CDR3 DNA follows: TGTGCCAGCAGTTACCGAGGACACCTCACTGAAGCTTTCTTT.

This sequence joins TRBV12-3 or TRBV12-4 and TRBJ1-3, with D possibly TRBD1 on 6 matching bases. The CDR3 is made up of 14 amino acids. The ends were cut back, 5 bases at V and 5 bases at J, with 13 bases in the middle. The CDR3 DNA is TGTGCCAGCAGTGACACAGGGTTTAGAAACACCATATATTTT. This sequence encodes CASSDTGFRNTIYF.

This clonotype turned up a few times. The genes are TRBV7-8 and TRBJ1-2, with D perhaps matching TRBD1 (6 bases). V was clipped by 3 bases and J by 4 bases, with 24 bases between them. Germline values: CDR1 SGHVS, CDR2 FQNEAQ. The CDR3 is made up of 18 amino acids. The CDR3 protein is CASSLVRDINSVGYGYTF. For the CDR3, the DNA is TGTGCCAGCAGCTTGGTCCGGGACATCAACTCGGTGGGCTATGGCTACACCTTC.

The chain joins TRBV7-8 to TRBJ2-7, with 12 positions matching TRBD2. Per the germline V gene, CDR1 is SGHVS and CDR2 is FQNEAQ. The V and J ends lost 0 bases and 5 bases, in that order; junction bases with no gene match: 2. The CDR3 loop spans 15 amino acids. The CDR3: CASSLARTSGDEQYF. The CDR3 DNA follows: TGTGCCAGCAGCTTAGCGAGGACTAGCGGGGACGAGCAGTACTTC. Together with reference TRBV7-8 and TRBJ2-7, the CDR3 gives the full variable domain: GAGVSQSPRYKVAKRGQDVALRCDPISGHVSLFWYQQALGQGPEFLTYFQNEAQLDKSGLPSDRFFAERPEGSVSTLKIQRTQQEDSAVYLCASSLARTSGDEQYFGPGTRLTVT.

This chain connects TRBV19 to TRBJ1-6; a weak D match, TRBD1 (5 bases). The length of the CDR3 is 16 residues. Germline V gives CDR1 LNHDA, CDR2 SQIVND (reference sequence). Trimming pared 5 bases from V and 0 bases from J, leaving 11 bases between. DNA for the CDR3: TGTGCCAGTAGTTCCACGAGGGGCTCCTATAATTCACCCCTCCACTTT. Translating it yields CASSSTRGSYNSPLHF.

The chain couples TRBV5-6 to TRBJ1-5; TRBD1 might be the D (5 bases). Trimming stripped 4 bases from V and 5 bases from J, with 13 bases between. The germline gives CDR1 SGHDT, CDR2 YYEEEE. CDR3 length: 14 amino acids. The CDR3 DNA reads TGTGCCAGCAGCCGTGGGGGGGATTATCAGCCCCAGCATTTT. Amino acid sequence: CASSRGGDYQPQHF.

This chain connects TRBV6-2 or TRBV6-3 to TRBJ2-1, with D possibly being TRBD1 (6 bases). Germline V gives CDR1 MNHEY, CDR2 SVGEGT. The CDR3 spans 17 residues. Between the trimmed V and J ends, which lost 7 bases and 0 bases, there was a span of 19 bases. CDR3 sequence reads: CASTKGQGPNSYNEQFF. CDR3 in DNA: TGTGCCAGCACCAAGGGGCAGGGGCCCAACTCCTACAATGAGCAGTTCTTC.

The chain combines TRBV2 with TRBJ1-4; D uncertain. The CDR3 covers 13 residues. Germline V lookup: CDR1 SNHLY, CDR2 FYNNEI. The V gene lost 1 base and the J gene lost 8 bases, with 8 bases spanning the gap. The CDR3 loop is CASSEGSGEKLFF. The CDR3 coding sequence is TGTGCCAGCAGTGAAGGTTCGGGGGAAAAACTGTTTTTT. The whole variable domain, filled in from reference TRBV2 and TRBJ1-4, reads EPEVTQTPSHQVTQMGQEVILRCVPISNHLYFYWYRQILGQKVEFLVSFYNNEISEKSEIFDDQFSVERPDGSNFTLKIRSTKLEDSAMYFCASSEGSGEKLFFGSGTQLSVL.

This clonotype was observed a handful of times. One end of the junction does not line up with germline, which may come from a read error. The chain carries TRBV7-9 and TRBJ2-6; D not certain. Per germline, CDR1 SEHNR and CDR2 FQNEAQ (reference sequence). The CDR3 totals 17 residues. The CDR3 protein is CASSPRMGYSAANVLTF. Written as DNA, the CDR3 is TGTGCCAGCAGCCCCCGCATGGGGTACTCTGCGGCCAACGTCCTGACTTTC.

This chain joins TRBV6-1 and TRBJ2-7, with 7 bases aligning to TRBD1. Trimming removed 6 bases from V and 2 bases from J; junction bases left unmatched: 4. The CDR3 has 13 residues. Germline V CDR1 and CDR2: MNHNS, SASEGT. The CDR3 sequence is CASRPTGPYEQYF. The DNA for the CDR3 is TGTGCCAGCAGGCCGACAGGGCCCTACGAGCAGTACTTC.

This rearrangement joins TRBV7-8 to TRBJ2-3, with 12 bases identical to TRBD2. This CDR3 is built from 16 residues. The germline gives CDR1 SGHVS, CDR2 FQNEAQ. V trimming: 5 bases; J trimming: 2 bases; junction bases outside the gene matches: 5. The CDR3 bases are TGTGCCAGCAGCCCTGGACTAGCGGGGCTCACAGATACGCAGTATTTT. Protein: CASSPGLAGLTDTQYF.